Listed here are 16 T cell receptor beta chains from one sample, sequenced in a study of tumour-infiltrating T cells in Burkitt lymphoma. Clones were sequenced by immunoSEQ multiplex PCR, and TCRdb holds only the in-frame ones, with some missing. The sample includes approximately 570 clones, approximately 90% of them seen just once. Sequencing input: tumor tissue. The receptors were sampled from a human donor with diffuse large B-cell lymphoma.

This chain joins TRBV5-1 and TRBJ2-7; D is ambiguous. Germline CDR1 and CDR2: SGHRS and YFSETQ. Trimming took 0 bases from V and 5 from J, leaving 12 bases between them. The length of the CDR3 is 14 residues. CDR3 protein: CASSLEPRSDEQYF. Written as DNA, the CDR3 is TGCGCCAGCAGCTTGGAGCCCAGGTCGGACGAGCAGTACTTC.

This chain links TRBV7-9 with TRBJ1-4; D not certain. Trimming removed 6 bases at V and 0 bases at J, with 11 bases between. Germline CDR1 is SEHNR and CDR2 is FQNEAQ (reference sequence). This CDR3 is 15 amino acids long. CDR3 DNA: TGTGCCAGCAGTAATGGGCCTGCAACTAATGAAAAACTGTTTTTT. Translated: CASSNGPATNEKLFF.

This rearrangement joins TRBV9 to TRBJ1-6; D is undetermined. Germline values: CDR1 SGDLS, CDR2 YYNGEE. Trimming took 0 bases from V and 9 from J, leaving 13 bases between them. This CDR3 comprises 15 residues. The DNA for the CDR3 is TGTGCCAGCAGCGTAGGTTGGCTTCCTCCTTCACCCCTCCACTTT. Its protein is CASSVGWLPPSPLHF.

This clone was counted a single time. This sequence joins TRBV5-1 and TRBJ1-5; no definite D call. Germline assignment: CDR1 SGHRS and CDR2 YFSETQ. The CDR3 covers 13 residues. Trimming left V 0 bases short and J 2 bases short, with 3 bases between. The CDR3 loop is CASSLAGNQPQHF. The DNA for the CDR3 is TGCGCCAGCAGCTTGGCCGGCAATCAGCCCCAGCATTTT.

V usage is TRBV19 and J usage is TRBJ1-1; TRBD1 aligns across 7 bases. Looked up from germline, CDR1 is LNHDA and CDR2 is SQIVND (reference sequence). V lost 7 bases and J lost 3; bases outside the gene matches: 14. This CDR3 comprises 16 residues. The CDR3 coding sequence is TGTGCCAGTACCATCCAGGGGGGGCTTCGGGACACTGAAGCTTTCTTT. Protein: CASTIQGGLRDTEAFF.

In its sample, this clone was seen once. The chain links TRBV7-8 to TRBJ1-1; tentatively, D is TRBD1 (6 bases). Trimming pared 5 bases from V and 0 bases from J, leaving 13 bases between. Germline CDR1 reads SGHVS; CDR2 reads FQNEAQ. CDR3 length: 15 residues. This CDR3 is CASSPRTVMNTEAFF. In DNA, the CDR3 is TGTGCCAGCAGCCCCCGGACAGTGATGAACACTGAAGCTTTCTTT.

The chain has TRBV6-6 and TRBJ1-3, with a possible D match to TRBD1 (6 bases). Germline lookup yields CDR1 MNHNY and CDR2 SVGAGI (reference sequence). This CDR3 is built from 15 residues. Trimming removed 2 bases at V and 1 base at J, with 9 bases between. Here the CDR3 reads CASSYTGTSGNTIYF. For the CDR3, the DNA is TGTGCCAGCAGTTACACCGGGACATCTGGAAACACCATATATTTT.

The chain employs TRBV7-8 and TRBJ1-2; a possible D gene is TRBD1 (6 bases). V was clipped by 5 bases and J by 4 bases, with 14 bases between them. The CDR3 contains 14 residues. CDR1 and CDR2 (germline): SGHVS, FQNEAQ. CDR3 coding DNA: TGTGCCAGCAGCCTAGGGGACAAGGGCTATGGCTACACCTTC. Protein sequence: CASSLGDKGYGYTF.

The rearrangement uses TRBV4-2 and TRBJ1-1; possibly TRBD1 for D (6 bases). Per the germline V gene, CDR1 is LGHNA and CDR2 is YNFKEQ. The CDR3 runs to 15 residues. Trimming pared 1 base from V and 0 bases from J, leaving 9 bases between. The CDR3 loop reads CASSQGNRVNTEAFF. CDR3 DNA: TGTGCCAGCAGCCAAGGGAACAGGGTGAACACTGAAGCTTTCTTT.

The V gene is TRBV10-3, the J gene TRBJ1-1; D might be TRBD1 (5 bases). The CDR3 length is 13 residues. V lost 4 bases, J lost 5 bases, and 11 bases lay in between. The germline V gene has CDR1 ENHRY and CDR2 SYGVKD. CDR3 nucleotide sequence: TGTGCCATCAGTGTAGACAGCTATACTGAAGCTTTCTTT. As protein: CAISVDSYTEAFF.

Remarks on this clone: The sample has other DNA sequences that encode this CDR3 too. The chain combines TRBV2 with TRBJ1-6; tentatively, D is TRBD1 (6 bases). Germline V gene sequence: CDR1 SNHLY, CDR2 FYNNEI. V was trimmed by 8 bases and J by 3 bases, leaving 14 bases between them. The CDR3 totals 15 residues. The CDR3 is CASGRTVLYNSPLHF. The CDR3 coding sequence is TGTGCCAGCGGACGGACAGTACTCTATAATTCACCCCTCCACTTT. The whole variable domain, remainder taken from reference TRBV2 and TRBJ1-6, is EPEVTQTPSHQVTQMGQEVILRCVPISNHLYFYWYRQILGQKVEFLVSFYNNEISEKSEIFDDQFSVERPDGSNFTLKIRSTKLEDSAMYFCASGRTVLYNSPLHFGNGTRLTVT.

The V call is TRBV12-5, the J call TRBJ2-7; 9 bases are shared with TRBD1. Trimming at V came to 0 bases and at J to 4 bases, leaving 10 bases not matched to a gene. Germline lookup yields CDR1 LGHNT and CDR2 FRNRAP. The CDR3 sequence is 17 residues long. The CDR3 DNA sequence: TGTGCTAGTGGTTTGGTCACCGGGACAGGGTTATCTTACGAGCAGTACTTC. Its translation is CASGLVTGTGLSYEQYF.

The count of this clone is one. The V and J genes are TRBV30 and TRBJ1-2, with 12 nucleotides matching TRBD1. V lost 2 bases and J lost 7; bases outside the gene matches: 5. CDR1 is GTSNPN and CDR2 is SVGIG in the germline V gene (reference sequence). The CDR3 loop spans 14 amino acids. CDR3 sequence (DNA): TGTGCCTGGAGTCGGGACAGGGGGCTAGGTGGCTACACCTTC. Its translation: CAWSRDRGLGGYTF.

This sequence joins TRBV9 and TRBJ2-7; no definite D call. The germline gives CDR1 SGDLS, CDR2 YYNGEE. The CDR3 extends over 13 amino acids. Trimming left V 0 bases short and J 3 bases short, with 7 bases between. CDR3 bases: TGTGCCAGCAGCGTAGCCGATTACTACGAGCAGTACTTC. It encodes CASSVADYYEQYF. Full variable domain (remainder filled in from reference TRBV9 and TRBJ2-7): DSGVTQTPKHLITATGQRVTLRCSPRSGDLSVYWYQQSLDQGLQFLIQYYNGEERAKGNILERFSAQQFPDLHSELNLSSLELGDSALYFCASSVADYYEQYFGPGTRLTVT.

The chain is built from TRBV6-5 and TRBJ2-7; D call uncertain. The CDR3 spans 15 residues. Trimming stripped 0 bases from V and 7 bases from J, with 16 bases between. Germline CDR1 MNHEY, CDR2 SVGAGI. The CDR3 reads CASSYSTGPAREQYF. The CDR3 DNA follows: TGTGCCAGCAGTTACTCGACCGGGCCGGCTAGGGAGCAGTACTTC.

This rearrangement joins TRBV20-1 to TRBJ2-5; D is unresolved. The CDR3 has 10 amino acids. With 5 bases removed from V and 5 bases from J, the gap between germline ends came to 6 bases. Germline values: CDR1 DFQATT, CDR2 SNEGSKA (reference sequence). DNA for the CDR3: TGCAGTGCTGGGGTTGAGACCCAGTACTTC. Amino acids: CSAGVETQYF.